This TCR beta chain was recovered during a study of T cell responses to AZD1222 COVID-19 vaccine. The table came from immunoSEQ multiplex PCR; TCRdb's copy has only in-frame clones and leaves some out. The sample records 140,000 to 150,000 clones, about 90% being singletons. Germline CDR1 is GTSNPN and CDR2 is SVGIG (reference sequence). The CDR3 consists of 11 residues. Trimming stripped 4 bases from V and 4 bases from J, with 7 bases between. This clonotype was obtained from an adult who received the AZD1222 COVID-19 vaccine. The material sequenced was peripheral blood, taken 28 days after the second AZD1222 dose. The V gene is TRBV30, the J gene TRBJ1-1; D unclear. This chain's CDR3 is CAWKEFTEAFF. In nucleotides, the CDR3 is TGTGCCTGGAAGGAATTCACTGAAGCTTTCTTT.